Presented here are 10 T cell receptor beta chains from one specimen sequenced in a study of CD8 T cells in ankylosing spondylitis. TCRdb re-derived calls from the 5' RACE reads in MiXCR, one entry per CDR3 protein. The sample includes roughly 130,000 distinct CDR3 sequences, around 9.3% of them seen just once. Sequences were obtained from blood, either unsorted or a sorted T cell fraction (not recorded which). These receptors were obtained from a male donor with ankylosing spondylitis or in good health (not recorded which).

This clonotype showed up many times. The chain has TRBV5-1 and TRBJ2-5, with D perhaps matching TRBD1 (7 bases). Trimming left V 2 bases short and J 5 bases short, with 16 bases between. The germline V gene has CDR1 SGHRS and CDR2 YFSETQ. The CDR3 loop spans 15 amino acids. The CDR3 coding sequence is TGCGCCAGCAGCTTCTCAGGGGGGAAGGAGGAGACCCAGTACTTC. Translating gives CASSFSGGKEETQYF.

This clonotype was observed many times. This chain connects TRBV27 to TRBJ2-2, with D possibly TRBD1 on 5 matching bases. The germline gives CDR1 MNHEY, CDR2 SMNVEV (reference sequence). Trimming pared 0 bases from V and 2 bases from J, leaving 16 bases between. The CDR3 covers 18 residues. CDR3 nucleotide sequence: TGTGCCAGCAGTTTATCCTATTTCCGGACACCTAACACCGGGGAGCTGTTTTTT. The encoded protein is CASSLSYFRTPNTGELFF.

This clonotype has more than one count but fewer than ten. V and J are TRBV20-1 and TRBJ2-5, with D tentatively TRBD1 (7 bases). The CDR3 sequence is 15 residues long. The V gene's germline CDR1 is DFQATT and CDR2 SNEGSKA (reference sequence). V was shortened by 6 bases and J by 1 base, with 18 bases between the two germline ends. CDR3 DNA: TGCAGTGCGCCGGTCAGGGGGGTGGTCCAAGAGACCCAGTACTTC. Translated: CSAPVRGVVQETQYF.

The sample holds many counts of this clonotype. This chain links TRBV20-1 with TRBJ2-3; TRBD1 aligns across 9 bases. The germline gives CDR1 DFQATT, CDR2 SNEGSKA (reference sequence). The CDR3 is made up of 18 amino acids. The V gene end was trimmed by 1 base and the J gene end by 2 bases; junction bases not matched to a gene: 13. The CDR3 DNA follows: TGCAGTGCTAGAGGTTTGCCTGGACAGGGGACAATCACAGATACGCAGTATTTT. Residues: CSARGLPGQGTITDTQYF.

This clonotype has only a few counts. The rearrangement uses TRBV5-6 and TRBJ1-4; the D is unclear. V dropped 3 bases and J dropped 8 bases, with 14 bases sitting between them. Germline CDR1 is SGHDT and CDR2 is YYEEEE. The CDR3 length is 14 residues. The CDR3 reads CASSSSRPGEKLFF. In nucleotides, the CDR3 is TGTGCCAGCAGCTCTTCCCGACCCGGAGAAAAACTGTTTTTT.

This clonotype was observed many times. The chain uses TRBV29-1 and TRBJ2-5; TRBD2 agrees at 7 bases. The V segment lost 3 bases and the J segment 2 bases; nucleotides outside the gene matches: 9. CDR1 SQVTM and CDR2 ANQGSEA come from the germline V gene. CDR3 size: 15 residues. The DNA of the CDR3 is TGCAGCGTTGATAGGGCAGGGAGGGAACAAGAGACCCAGTACTTC. Encoded protein: CSVDRAGREQETQYF.

Many counts were recorded for this clonotype. The CDR3 sequence is CASNRGPEYEQYF. In DNA, the CDR3 is TGTGCCAGCAATAGGGGGCCCGAGTACGAGCAGTACTTC. V gene TRBV6-1 combines with J gene TRBJ2-7; 7 bases line up with TRBD1. V shed 7 bases, J shed 4 bases, and the junction held 7 bases outside the gene matches. The CDR3 is 13 residues long. The germline gives CDR1 MNHNS, CDR2 SASEGT.

This clonotype has ten or more counts. The chain carries TRBV6-5 and TRBJ2-3, with D hard to call. The CDR3 loop spans 11 amino acids. Germline V gene sequence: CDR1 MNHEY, CDR2 SVGAGI. Trimming removed 4 bases at V and 4 bases at J, with 3 bases between. CDR3 loop: CASSWADTQYF. In DNA, the CDR3 is TGTGCCAGCAGTTGGGCAGATACGCAGTATTTT.

Ten or more counts support this clonotype. This chain links TRBV20-1 with TRBJ1-5; the match to TRBD1 covers 8 bases. The CDR3 covers 15 residues. Germline CDR1 and CDR2: DFQATT and SNEGSKA (reference sequence). The junction had 11 bases not matched to a gene; V was cut back by 3 bases and J by 7 bases. CDR3: CSASQGQGGSQPQHF. The CDR3 DNA follows: TGCAGTGCTAGCCAAGGACAGGGAGGCAGCCAGCCCCAGCATTTT.

In its sample, this clonotype was seen many times. The V call is TRBV25-1, the J call TRBJ2-7; TRBD1 aligns across 9 bases. The V segment lost 4 bases and the J segment 3 bases; nucleotides outside the gene matches: 4. The CDR3 runs 14 residues. From germline, CDR1 is MGHDK and CDR2 SYGVNS. CDR3 sequence reads: CASSGDRDDYEQYF. CDR3 DNA: TGTGCCAGCAGTGGGGACAGGGACGACTACGAGCAGTACTTC.